This T cell receptor (beta chain) was obtained from a study of cytomegalovirus exposure and HLA in healthy donors. Germline V gene lookup returns CDR1 SGHRS and CDR2 YFSETQ. V shed 4 bases, J shed 4 bases, and the junction held 8 bases outside the gene matches. The CDR3 has 17 amino acids. With 60 Vbeta and 13 Jbeta primers, the PCR was carried out. Sequenced by immunoSEQ multiplex PCR; TCRdb stores in-frame clones only, minus some. The sample totals tens of thousands of clones. Sample: PBMCs. The receptor comes from a female donor in good health and CMV-seropositive. The rearrangement joins TRBV5-1 to TRBJ2-3, with TRBD2 matching over 14 bases. CDR3 sequence: CASSTGLAGGKSDTQYF. The CDR3 DNA is TGCGCCAGCAGCACCGGACTAGCGGGAGGTAAATCAGATACGCAGTATTTT.